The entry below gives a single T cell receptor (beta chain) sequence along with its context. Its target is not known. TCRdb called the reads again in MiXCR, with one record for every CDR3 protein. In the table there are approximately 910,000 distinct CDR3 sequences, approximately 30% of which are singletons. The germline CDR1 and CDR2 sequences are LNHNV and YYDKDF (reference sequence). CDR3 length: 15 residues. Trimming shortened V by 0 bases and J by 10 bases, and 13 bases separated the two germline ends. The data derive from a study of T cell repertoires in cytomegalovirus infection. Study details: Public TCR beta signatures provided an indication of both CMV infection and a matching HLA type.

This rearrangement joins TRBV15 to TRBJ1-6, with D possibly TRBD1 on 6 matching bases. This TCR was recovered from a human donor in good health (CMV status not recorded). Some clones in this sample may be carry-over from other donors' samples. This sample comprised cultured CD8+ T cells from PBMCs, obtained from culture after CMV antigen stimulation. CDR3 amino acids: CATSRDRGKQSPLHF. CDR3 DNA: TGTGCCACCAGCAGAGACAGGGGCAAGCAGTCACCCCTCCACTTT.